This T cell receptor beta chain came from a study of beta chain features in type 1 diabetes. Germline values: CDR1 SGHDN, CDR2 FVKESK. V lost 2 bases and J lost 8; bases outside the gene matches: 5. The CDR3 spans 13 residues. Study-wide findings and caveats: Researchers report that Type 1 diabetes patients had moderately but significantly shorter TCRB CDR3s across all four CD4+ subsets.

What was sequenced were expressed TCRB transcripts, since all of the isolated RNA had been reverse transcribed. Profiled with immunoSEQ multiplex PCR; TCRdb holds only in-frame clones, not every one. In the table there are roughly 160,000 clones, less than 10% of which are singletons. For this clone: Its specificity is unknown.

V gene TRBV14 combines with J gene TRBJ1-1; 7 positions match TRBD1. The origin of this receptor is a man in his late teens or twenties with type 1 diabetes. The sequenced material came from central memory CD4+ T cells from blood. The CDR3 coding sequence is TGTGCCAGCAGCCAAAACAGGGGAGGCGAAGCTTTCTTT. Encoded protein: CASSQNRGGEAFF.